This T cell receptor beta chain was sequenced in a study of T-cell memory formation after mild COVID-19. Notes on this clonotype: Its antigen is as yet unknown.

General study findings and limits: That cross-reactive memory joined was suggested by some responding clones appearing in pre-infection memory.

From germline, CDR1 is KGHSH and CDR2 LQKENI. The CDR3 consists of 14 residues. With V trimmed by 2 bases and J by 4 bases, 2 bases remained unmatched. TCRdb analysed the 5' RACE reads with MiXCR anew, one entry per CDR3 protein. Counted here are tens of thousands of distinct CDR3 sequences, about 15% occurring once; the ten biggest clones make up under 45%. This clonotype originated in a man aged 18 to 30 who had mild COVID-19 (a few samples of this study predate the infection). Cell type and time point are not known. Sequencing was carried out using PBMCs or a T cell subset sorted from them (not recorded which). The chain carries TRBV18 and TRBJ2-3; 8 bases match TRBD1. The CDR3 here is CASSPTGGADTQYF. In DNA form, the CDR3 reads TGTGCCAGCTCACCAACAGGGGGAGCAGATACGCAGTATTTT. The full variable domain, in which reference TRBV18 and TRBJ2-3 provide the parts outside the CDR3, is NAGVMQNPRHLVRRRGQEARLRCSPMKGHSHVYWYRQLPEEGLKFMVYLQKENIIDESGMPKERFSAEFPKEGPSILRIQQVVRGDSAAYFCASSPTGGADTQYFGPGTRLTVL.